One sample yielded the 27 T cell receptor beta chains listed below, sequenced in a study of beta chain features in type 1 diabetes. Expressed TCRB transcripts were sequenced, since all the RNA that had been isolated was reverse transcribed. Assay used: immunoSEQ multiplex PCR; TCRdb lists only in-frame clones, some missing. This sample has roughly 450,000 clones, with approximately 15% found just once. Sequencing was carried out using naive CD4+ T cells from blood. These receptors were obtained from a man between 25 and 39 years old in good health.

This clone was detected only a few times. The rearrangement joins TRBV2 to TRBJ2-4; TRBD2 aligns across 11 bases. This CDR3 contains 19 residues. Unmatched junction bases numbered 10, after V lost 0 bases and J lost 3 bases. Germline-derived CDR1 and CDR2 are SNHLY and FYNNEI. The CDR3 nucleotides are TGTGCCAGCAGTGAAGCGCGACTAGCGGGGTTGAAGGGCAAAAACATTCAGTACTTC. Encoded protein: CASSEARLAGLKGKNIQYF.

The chain combines TRBV30 with TRBJ1-2, with D hard to call. V lost 5 bases to trimming and J lost 0 bases, with 13 bases between them. Germline V CDR1 and CDR2: GTSNPN, SVGIG (reference sequence). There are 14 residues in the CDR3. DNA for the CDR3: TGTGCCTGGGGAGGCTCTAGCTCTAACTATGGCTACACCTTC. Protein sequence: CAWGGSSSNYGYTF.

The chain carries TRBV7-3 and TRBJ2-1; TRBD2 matches 10 bases. The germline V gene has CDR1 SGHTA and CDR2 FQGTGA. This CDR3 spans 14 amino acids. V gave up 5 bases and J gave up 7 bases; unmatched junction bases: 5. The CDR3 protein is CASSLAGVVNEQFF. CDR3 bases: TGTGCCAGCAGCCTAGCGGGAGTGGTAAATGAGCAGTTCTTC.

The chain has TRBV6-1 and TRBJ2-6, with D perhaps TRBD1 (6 bases). V lost 4 bases and J 1 base, leaving 14 bases between the germline ends. The germline CDR1 and CDR2 sequences are MNHNS and SASEGT. The CDR3 loop spans 17 amino acids. Here the CDR3 DNA reads TGTGCCAGCAGTGTCACCTCTACAGGGTCTGGGGCCAACGTCCTGACTTTC. Protein: CASSVTSTGSGANVLTF.

This clone was observed a handful of times. V gene TRBV29-1 combines with J gene TRBJ2-7; no clear D. This CDR3 region has 12 residues. V was clipped by 6 bases and J by 2 bases, with 11 bases between them. Germline V lookup: CDR1 SQVTM, CDR2 ANQGSEA. The CDR3 coding sequence is TGCAGCGTCAAAGGCGGCCCCTACGAGCAGTACTTC. Encoded protein: CSVKGGPYEQYF.

CDR3 sequence (DNA): TGTGCCAGCAGCTACAGGGTGAGGGGCTACACCTTC. Translation gives CASSYRVRGYTF. The V and J genes are TRBV7-9 and TRBJ1-2; D is possibly TRBD1 (6 bases). The CDR3 length is 12 residues. Trimming cost V 4 bases and J 8 bases, with 11 bases left between them. Germline V gives CDR1 SEHNR, CDR2 FQNEAQ (reference sequence).

This clone was observed at least ten times. The chain employs TRBV28 and TRBJ2-7; D is undetermined. The CDR3 is made up of 12 amino acids. Germline CDR1 reads MDHEN; CDR2 reads SYDVKM. V was shortened by 4 bases and J by 7 bases, with 11 bases between the two germline ends. The CDR3 nucleotides are TGTGCCAGCAGTTGGCAGGATAATGAGCAGTACGTC. It codes for CASSWQDNEQYV.

The CDR3 DNA sequence: TGTGCCATCAGTGACCAAGGACAGGGTCATGGCTACACCTTC. Protein product: CAISDQGQGHGYTF. The chain couples TRBV10-3 to TRBJ1-2, with TRBD1 identical over 8 bases. With 3 bases clipped from V and 6 bases from J, the junction kept 6 bases outside the gene matches. The CDR3 contains 14 residues. Germline CDR1 is ENHRY and CDR2 is SYGVKD.

V gene TRBV29-1 combines with J gene TRBJ2-5, with no clear D. Germline V CDR1 and CDR2: SQVTM, ANQGSEA. The CDR3 length is 11 residues. V was clipped by 7 bases and J by 4 bases, with 10 bases between them. As DNA, the CDR3 is TGCAGCGCCGGCCAGCGAGAGACCCAGTACTTC. Translation gives CSAGQRETQYF.

This chain uses TRBV27 with TRBJ2-3; 12 nucleotides line up with TRBD2. V shed 5 bases, J shed 2 bases, and the junction held 5 bases outside the gene matches. CDR1 is MNHEY, CDR2 SMNVEV, per germline (reference sequence). The CDR3 has 16 residues. The CDR3: CASSILAGGYTDTQYF. DNA of the CDR3: TGTGCCAGCAGTATACTAGCGGGGGGCTACACAGATACGCAGTATTTT.

Turning to this clone: In the same sample, other DNA sequences code for this CDR3. This chain links TRBV30 with TRBJ1-1; the D gene is possibly TRBD1 (6 bases). The germline V gene has CDR1 GTSNPN and CDR2 SVGIG (reference sequence). This CDR3 has 13 amino acids. The ends were cut back, 0 bases at V and 4 bases at J, with 9 bases in the middle. The CDR3 spells CAWSVRGGTEAFF. CDR3 in DNA: TGTGCCTGGAGTGTCAGGGGCGGCACTGAAGCTTTCTTT.

The J gene is TRBJ1-2, the V gene TRBV5-4; maybe TRBD1 (6 bases). V lost 7 bases, J lost 1 base, and 14 bases lay in between. The CDR3 runs 14 residues. Germline V gene sequence: CDR1 SGHNT, CDR2 YYREEE (reference sequence). The CDR3 DNA is TGTGCCAGCTCAGGGGCCTCGGATAACTATGGCTACACCTTC. Residues: CASSGASDNYGYTF.

This clone was counted at least ten times. The chain couples TRBV29-1 to TRBJ1-2; the D is unclear. Per the germline V gene, CDR1 is SQVTM and CDR2 is ANQGSEA. The CDR3 is 12 amino acids. Trimming took off 1 base at V and 2 bases at J, with 5 bases between the two ends. CDR3 residues: CSVEGRNYGYTF. CDR3 DNA sequence: TGCAGCGTTGAAGGCAGGAACTATGGCTACACCTTC.

The chain employs TRBV7-3 and TRBJ2-2, with 7 positions matching TRBD2. Germline trimming cut 4 bases from V and 6 bases from J; bases unmatched to any gene: 11. This CDR3 comprises 16 residues. CDR1 and CDR2 from the germline V gene are SGHTA and FQGTGA. The CDR3 region is CASSSGLGQLPGELFF. The CDR3, as DNA: TGTGCCAGCAGCTCTGGACTAGGGCAGCTCCCCGGGGAGCTGTTTTTT.

This clone has just a few counts. The V gene is TRBV28, the J gene TRBJ2-1; D uncertain. The CDR3 covers 13 residues. Germline values: CDR1 MDHEN, CDR2 SYDVKM. V gave up 6 bases and J gave up 1 base, with 7 bases separating them. The CDR3 spells CASSFGSYNEQFF. The CDR3 DNA sequence: TGTGCCAGCAGCTTCGGATCCTACAATGAGCAGTTCTTC.

The V call is TRBV18, the J call TRBJ2-3; TRBD2 might be the D (5 bases). Trimming took 3 bases from V and 4 from J, leaving 20 bases between them. This CDR3 spans 17 amino acids. Per the germline V gene, CDR1 is KGHSH and CDR2 is LQKENI. The CDR3 loop reads CASSPIVQSGSADTQYF. In DNA, the CDR3 is TGTGCCAGCTCACCTATCGTACAGTCGGGGTCAGCAGATACGCAGTATTTT. Complete variable domain (other parts from reference TRBV18 and TRBJ2-3): NAGVMQNPRHLVRRRGQEARLRCSPMKGHSHVYWYRQLPEEGLKFMVYLQKENIIDESGMPKERFSAEFPKEGPSILRIQQVVRGDSAAYFCASSPIVQSGSADTQYFGPGTRLTVL.

The V gene is TRBV9, the J gene TRBJ2-7; tentative D call: TRBD1 (5 bases). V was shortened by 5 bases and J by 6 bases, with 18 bases between the two germline ends. The CDR3 spans 14 residues. In germline, CDR1 is SGDLS, CDR2 YYNGEE. CDR3 region: CASSNGPVQGEQYF. The CDR3, as DNA: TGTGCCAGCAGTAATGGTCCGGTCCAGGGCGAGCAGTACTTC.

This clone has a count of ten or more. The genes are TRBV21-1 and TRBJ2-7. TRBV21-1 is noted as a pseudogene. The CDR3 loop spans 16 amino acids. The CDR3 reads CASSPGGVLPGFGQYV. The CDR3 coding sequence is TGTGCCAGCAGCCCAGGGGGGGTCCTCCCTGGGTTTGGGCAGTACGTC.

The sample holds a few counts of this clone. J is TRBJ2-4 and V is TRBV7-2; D is uncertain. V was clipped by 1 base and J by 6 bases, with 1 base between them. The CDR3 totals 11 residues. The germline gives CDR1 SGHTA, CDR2 FQGNSA. In DNA, the CDR3 is TGTGCCAGCAGCTTAGTAAACATTCAGTACTTC. Its translation is CASSLVNIQYF.

This clone occurred a few times. This sequence may be a read error, since a much larger clone differs from it by one base. This rearrangement joins TRBV7-2 to TRBJ2-3; D unclear. Germline V gene lookup returns CDR1 SGHTA and CDR2 FQGNSA. V shed 2 bases and J shed 4 bases, with 1 base lying between them. This CDR3 comprises 11 residues. Written as DNA, the CDR3 is TGTGCCAGCAGCTTACCAGATACGCAGTATTTT. It specifies CASSLPDTQYF.

The table lists this clone with a few counts. The genes are TRBV7-9 and TRBJ1-6; no definite D call. V was shortened by 7 bases and J by 10 bases, with 20 bases between the two germline ends. This CDR3 has 15 residues. CDR1 and CDR2 (germline): SEHNR, FQNEAQ (reference sequence). The CDR3 sequence: CASTYTGRVGSPLHF. The CDR3 bases are TGTGCCAGCACCTATACTGGGAGGGTAGGATCACCCCTCCACTTT.

V is TRBV30 and J is TRBJ2-2; TRBD1 is a possible D gene (6 bases). The CDR3 runs 14 residues. Germline CDR1 and CDR2: GTSNPN and SVGIG (reference sequence). The V end lost 3 bases, the J end lost 5 bases, and 13 bases lay between the germline ends. Written as DNA, the CDR3 is TGTGCCTGGAGGCTGCCAGGGGATACCGGGGAGCTGTTTTTT. Protein: CAWRLPGDTGELFF.

The chain recombines TRBV11-3 with TRBJ2-1, with 8 bases matching TRBD2. CDR1 is SGHNT and CDR2 is YENEEA in the germline V gene. The CDR3 runs 15 residues. The V and J ends lost 2 bases and 8 bases, in that order; junction bases with no gene match: 8. DNA of the CDR3: TGTGCCAGCAGCTTAAGCGGCGGGAGGTTAGATGAGCAGTTCTTC. Protein sequence: CASSLSGGRLDEQFF. The full variable domain, completed using reference TRBV11-3 and TRBJ2-1, is EAGVVQSPRYKIIEKKQPVAFWCNPISGHNTLYWYLQNLGQGPELLIRYENEEAVDDSQLPKDRFSAERLKGVDSTLKIQPAELGDSAVYLCASSLSGGRLDEQFFGPGTRLTVL.

The sample holds a few counts of this clone. V and J are TRBV4-1 and TRBJ2-6; either TRBD1 or TRBD2 may fit D (5 bases each). The CDR3 runs to 15 residues. The V gene's germline CDR1 is MGHRA and CDR2 YSYEKL. With 4 bases removed from V and 2 bases from J, the gap between germline ends came to 9 bases. For the CDR3, the DNA is TGCGCCAGCAGCCCCGGGACGGCTGGGGCCAACGTCCTGACTTTC. It is translated as CASSPGTAGANVLTF.

Only a few counts were recorded for this clone. The gene calls are TRBV2 and TRBJ2-3, with a possible D match to TRBD2 (6 bases). V shed 6 bases and J shed 8 bases, with 21 bases lying between them. Germline CDR1 SNHLY, CDR2 FYNNEI. The CDR3 extends over 15 amino acids. CDR3 sequence (DNA): TGTGCCAGCAGCCCACCGGGAGATCCACAGTCTACGCAGTATTTT. This codes for CASSPPGDPQSTQYF.

This chain uses TRBV19 with TRBJ2-1; tentative D call: TRBD1 (5 bases). Germline values: CDR1 LNHDA, CDR2 SQIVND (reference sequence). This CDR3 has 12 amino acids. The V and J ends lost 4 bases and 14 bases respectively, with 15 bases between them. CDR3 loop: CASSRTRDNKFF. CDR3 DNA: TGTGCCAGTAGTAGAACCAGGGATAACAAGTTCTTC.

The chain combines TRBV6-5 with TRBJ2-6; no reliable D call. Germline V gene data show CDR1 as MNHEY and CDR2 as SVGAGI. The germline V and J ends were trimmed by 8 bases and 2 bases, with 7 bases remaining between them. This CDR3 spans 13 amino acids. CDR3 in amino acids: CASRWAGANVLTF. The DNA for the CDR3 is TGTGCCAGCCGGTGGGCTGGGGCCAACGTCCTGACTTTC.